This T cell receptor (beta chain) was sequenced for a study of early T cells in non-severe SARS-CoV-2 infection (dated by TCRdb to the early 2020s). As for the study more broadly: TCR sequencing used bulk RNA from unsorted whole blood, so alpha and beta chains could not be paired. The study at large found these results: VDJdb matching was skewed toward anti-spike CD8 responses and likely underestimated virus-specific expansions by missing private and CD4 specificities.

V is cut by 6 bases and J by 8 bases, and the space between the germline ends is 21 bases. CDR1 and CDR2 were assigned from the germline V gene (reference sequence) as DFQATT and SNEGSKA. The CDR3 numbers 14 residues from cysteine through phenylalanine. The DNA shown is the 42-base CDR3, in frame from base 1. This clonotype was detected ten times or more. There is no known antigen for this receptor. The sample holds no much larger clone one base away, and base qualities are not on file. The protocol used for the library was 5' RACE. The sequencing machine was a NextSeq 500. In the TCR library protocol, unique molecular identifiers were attached to individual cDNA molecules to correct for PCR bias and sequencing error. TCR alpha and beta chains were both sequenced, and the abundances of alpha and beta sequences in each sample were closely correlated with each other. The authors processed their data as follows. Decombinator V4 was used to annotate the V gene, J gene and CDR3 of the TCR sequences. Expanded TCRs were defined as changing significantly between any two time points under a Poisson model with p below 0.0001. TCR abundances were normalised to the total number of TCRs sequenced in each sample and reported as counts per million. MAIT TCRs were defined by TRAV1-2 paired with TRAJ12, TRAJ20 or TRAJ33, and iNKT TCRs by TRAV10 paired with TRAJ18. VDJdb, accessed 1 November 2021, was searched for CMV, EBV and SARS-CoV-2 annotated TCRs, excluding TCRs annotated for multiple antigens. TCRdb reworked the public reads: Q25 trimming with fastp, MiXCR clone assembly, productive beta chains retained. Every distinct CDR3 protein forms one entry, paired with its most common genes and DNA. TCRdb's processing, not the authors' own work, is the source of the V and J calls. This sample comprises tens of thousands of distinct CDR3 sequences, 5.8% of them detected only once. In total, the top ten clones hold about 8% of the sample.

Set within a cohort of healthcare workers in London, UK, this nested case-control study involved weekly PCR testing of nasopharyngeal swabs along with blood sampling. Healthcare workers were enrolled in the week of the UK lockdown, from 23 to 31 March 2020, and were followed every week for up to about 16 weeks. The chain was built from TRBV20-1 and TRBJ2-3, and the D gene may be TRBD2, 6 bases matching. Input material: whole blood. This sequence originates from an adult who was a healthcare worker with PCR-confirmed SARS-CoV-2 infection or an uninfected control (not recorded which). The sequenced DNA is TGCAGTGCCCCGATAGCGGCCTTCGGCACTACGCAGTATTTT. Translated, this gives CSAPIAAFGTTQYF.